These T cell receptor beta chains were read from a single sample in a study of T-cell reconstitution after alpha-beta-depleted transplantation in children. From the PCR reads, TCRdb called clonotypes with MiXCR, one entry per CDR3 protein. The profile covers a few hundred thousand distinct CDR3 sequences, with about 8.8% appearing a single time and about 4.8% taken by the ten largest. Sample: PBMCs from the stem cell graft donor, taken from the stem cell graft. The receptors derive from a human donor who donated a stem cell graft to a child with SCID. Each CDR3 is given with its conserved first and last residue. Each record gives: J gene, V gene, clone size, CDR3 protein. Not all rows give a size; the values are once, few, many and, for expanded clones, a class.

j_gene: TRBJ1-1
v_gene: TRBV7-9
abundance: many
CDR3aa: CASSLGNPSFTEAFF

j_gene: TRBJ2-3
v_gene: TRBV6-2/TRBV6-3
abundance: NA
CDR3aa: CASSGRTESTDTQYF

j_gene: TRBJ1-5
v_gene: TRBV2
abundance: many
CDR3aa: CASSDGQEYSNQPQHF

j_gene: TRBJ2-7
v_gene: TRBV28
abundance: few
CDR3aa: CASSPDLSYEQYF

j_gene: TRBJ1-1
v_gene: TRBV18
abundance: NA
CDR3aa: CASTQGPRSGGTEAFF

j_gene: TRBJ1-1
v_gene: TRBV27
abundance: many
CDR3aa: CASSLSARANTEAFF

j_gene: TRBJ1-1
v_gene: TRBV10-3
abundance: many
CDR3aa: CAARGYGVTEAFF

j_gene: TRBJ1-5
v_gene: TRBV10-3
abundance: many
CDR3aa: CAISESPRAGNQPQHF

j_gene: TRBJ2-3
v_gene: TRBV7-8
abundance: many
CDR3aa: CASSYPGLAGDTQYF

j_gene: TRBJ1-1
v_gene: TRBV29-1
abundance: many
CDR3aa: CSVVTGDGTEAFF

j_gene: TRBJ2-1
v_gene: TRBV7-2
abundance: many
CDR3aa: CASSLEIGRDGEQFF

j_gene: TRBJ2-7
v_gene: TRBV7-2
abundance: many
CDR3aa: CASSPDRLGEQYF

j_gene: TRBJ1-1
v_gene: TRBV5-1
abundance: many
CDR3aa: CASSPGGATEAFF

j_gene: TRBJ1-6
v_gene: TRBV7-2
abundance: many
CDR3aa: CASSSQGSYNSPLHF

j_gene: TRBJ2-7
v_gene: TRBV7-2
abundance: many
CDR3aa: CASSFDWGSYEQYF

j_gene: TRBJ1-2
v_gene: TRBV2
abundance: many
CDR3aa: CASRRSQSYGYTF

j_gene: TRBJ2-1
v_gene: TRBV7-8
abundance: many
CDR3aa: CASSKSLTPSEQFF

j_gene: TRBJ2-7
v_gene: TRBV7-9
abundance: many
CDR3aa: CASSFDISEQYF

j_gene: TRBJ1-1
v_gene: TRBV4-3
abundance: many
CDR3aa: CASSQGSNTEAFF

j_gene: TRBJ2-3
v_gene: TRBV11-2
abundance: many
CDR3aa: CASSSRTFRTDTQYF

j_gene: TRBJ1-1
v_gene: TRBV5-1
abundance: many
CDR3aa: CASRLDRVDTEAFF

j_gene: TRBJ2-7
v_gene: TRBV20-1
abundance: many
CDR3aa: CSAAQLGRYPYEQYF

j_gene: TRBJ2-1
v_gene: TRBV10-3
abundance: many
CDR3aa: CAISEGQGRYNEQFF

j_gene: TRBJ2-6
v_gene: TRBV3-1
abundance: NA
CDR3aa: CASSHQTGTGANVLTF

j_gene: TRBJ2-7
v_gene: TRBV6-1
abundance: once
CDR3aa: CASSERGGSSYEQYF

j_gene: TRBJ1-6
v_gene: TRBV12-3/TRBV12-4
abundance: many
CDR3aa: CASSLYGTGDSPLHF

j_gene: TRBJ2-5
v_gene: TRBV5-1
abundance: many
CDR3aa: CASSLIPAGGETQYF

j_gene: TRBJ2-3
v_gene: TRBV4-1
abundance: many
CDR3aa: CASSQVNSGGPACYF

j_gene: TRBJ2-2
v_gene: TRBV11-2
abundance: many
CDR3aa: CASSFSTLNTGELFF

j_gene: TRBJ1-4
v_gene: TRBV5-1
abundance: many
CDR3aa: CASSGGGAGEKLFF

j_gene: TRBJ1-5
v_gene: TRBV29-1
abundance: few
CDR3aa: CSVGEGLGNQPQHF

j_gene: TRBJ2-5
v_gene: TRBV7-9
abundance: many
CDR3aa: CASSYRQYLQETQYF

j_gene: TRBJ2-2
v_gene: TRBV20-1
abundance: many
CDR3aa: CSARADTGSIGTGELFF

j_gene: TRBJ2-7
v_gene: TRBV12-3/TRBV12-4
abundance: many
CDR3aa: CASSLSGGKEQYF

j_gene: TRBJ2-2
v_gene: TRBV7-2
abundance: many
CDR3aa: CASSPAGGTKAGELFF

j_gene: TRBJ1-1
v_gene: TRBV11-2
abundance: many
CDR3aa: CASSLTGRAEAFF

j_gene: TRBJ2-5
v_gene: TRBV20-1
abundance: NA
CDR3aa: CSASRGLYQETQYF

j_gene: TRBJ2-3
v_gene: TRBV7-2
abundance: many
CDR3aa: CASSQGVPDTQYF

j_gene: TRBJ2-5
v_gene: TRBV5-1
abundance: few
CDR3aa: CASSAAPAGAGETQYF

j_gene: TRBJ2-1
v_gene: TRBV2
abundance: few
CDR3aa: CASSVLAGAYNEQFF

j_gene: TRBJ1-4
v_gene: TRBV7-6
abundance: many
CDR3aa: CASSLRDRGITNEKLFF

j_gene: TRBJ2-1
v_gene: TRBV7-9
abundance: many
CDR3aa: CASSLAGEKGWGNEQFF

j_gene: TRBJ1-2
v_gene: TRBV10-3
abundance: few
CDR3aa: CAISVSREYGYTF